These 32 T cell receptor beta chains were all obtained from the same sample, sequenced in a study of control samples from healthy donors and cancer patients. Assay used: immunoSEQ multiplex PCR; TCRdb lists only in-frame clones, some missing. The table records 150,000 to 160,000 clones, roughly 94% of them present only once. The sequencing input was blood. These receptors all stem from a man aged 40-49 years in good health.

V is TRBV7-2 and J is TRBJ1-1, with D perhaps matching TRBD1 (5 bases). Trimming left V 1 base short and J 11 bases short, with 17 bases between. Germline CDR1 reads SGHTA; CDR2 reads FQGNSA. The CDR3 contains 14 residues. This chain's CDR3 is CASSLGQWGTVAFF. As DNA, the CDR3 is TGTGCCAGCAGCTTAGGTCAGTGGGGGACTGTGGCTTTCTTT.

This clone was seen once. The chain links TRBV2 to TRBJ1-2; 8 positions match TRBD1. The germline V gene encodes CDR1 SNHLY and CDR2 FYNNEI. This CDR3 has 14 amino acids. V was clipped by 3 bases and J by 8 bases; unmatched bases: 8. The CDR3 region has the DNA TGTGCCAGCAGTGAGCGGCAGGGGGCAATCGGCTACACCTTC. It encodes CASSERQGAIGYTF.

To note about this clone: This CDR3 is also generated by other DNA sequences in the sample. V usage is TRBV5-6 and J usage is TRBJ2-7; D remains ambiguous. The V and J ends lost 0 bases and 2 bases respectively, with 6 bases between them. CDR1 is SGHDT and CDR2 is YYEEEE in the germline V gene. The CDR3 contains 13 residues. The CDR3 spells CASSLGSAYEQYF. CDR3 coding DNA: TGTGCCAGCAGCTTGGGATCGGCCTACGAGCAGTACTTC.

The chain joins TRBV3-1 (or the pseudogene TRBV3-2) to TRBJ2-3; a possible D gene is TRBD1 (7 bases). V dropped 4 bases and J dropped 2 bases, with 13 bases sitting between them. CDR3 length equals 15 residues. Looked up from germline, CDR1 is LGHDT and CDR2 is YNNKEL (reference sequence). The CDR3 reads CASSLRQGLTDTQYF. The CDR3 nucleotides are TGTGCCAGCAGCCTCCGACAGGGACTCACAGATACGCAGTATTTT.

This clone turned up a few times. The chain recombines TRBV6-5 with TRBJ2-2; 9 bases fit TRBD1. Germline CDR1 and CDR2: MNHEY and SVGAGI. Germline trimming cut 2 bases from V and 4 bases from J; bases unmatched to any gene: 2. This CDR3 has 15 residues. CDR3 coding DNA: TGTGCCAGCAGTTACGGGACAGGGAGCACCGGGGAGCTGTTTTTT. This gives the protein CASSYGTGSTGELFF.

This clone showed up just once. The chain couples TRBV28 to TRBJ1-1; TRBD1 aligns across 7 bases. Trimming removed 4 bases from V and 10 bases from J; junction bases left unmatched: 18. CDR1 and CDR2 (germline): MDHEN, SYDVKM. CDR3 length equals 16 residues. Here the CDR3 DNA reads TGTGCCAGCAGTTCCCCCCCCGGGACAGAATCGCCAGGAGCTTTCTTT. This sequence encodes CASSSPPGTESPGAFF.

The V gene is TRBV5-6, the J gene TRBJ2-2; D gene ambiguous. V was pared by 1 base and J by 5 bases, with 6 bases between. The CDR3 covers 13 residues. CDR1 SGHDT and CDR2 YYEEEE come from the germline V gene. CDR3 region: CASSLTGTGELFF. The DNA of the CDR3 is TGTGCCAGCAGCTTGACTGGTACCGGGGAGCTGTTTTTT.

This clone was recorded once. This sequence joins TRBV9 and TRBJ2-6; D possibly corresponds to TRBD1 (5 bases). V lost 0 bases and J lost 0, with 10 bases in between. This CDR3 spans 17 amino acids. The germline gives CDR1 SGDLS, CDR2 YYNGEE. The CDR3 nucleotides are TGTGCCAGCAGCGTAGAACAGGTAACCTCTGGGGCCAACGTCCTGACTTTC. Amino acid sequence: CASSVEQVTSGANVLTF.

In its sample, this clone was seen once. V is TRBV28 and J is TRBJ1-1; D uncertain. CDR3 length equals 13 residues. Germline V CDR1 and CDR2: MDHEN, SYDVKM. V was clipped by 4 bases and J by 1 base, with 7 bases between them. In DNA, the CDR3 is TGTGCCAGCAGTTCGGGGAGGAACACTGAAGCTTTCTTT. Protein product: CASSSGRNTEAFF.

The gene calls are TRBV13 and TRBJ1-1; TRBD1 is a possible D gene (5 bases). V was clipped by 6 bases and J by 8 bases, with 16 bases between them. The CDR3 has 13 residues. Germline V lookup: CDR1 PRHDT, CDR2 FYEKMQ (reference sequence). CDR3 sequence: CASRIGGTEEAFF. The CDR3, as DNA: TGTGCCAGCAGGATAGGAGGGACTGAAGAAGCTTTCTTT. The whole variable domain, filled in from reference TRBV13 and TRBJ1-1, reads AAGVIQSPRHLIKEKRETATLKCYPIPRHDTVYWYQQGPGQDPQFLISFYEKMQSDKGSIPDRFSAQQFSDYHSELNMSSLELGDSALYFCASRIGGTEEAFFGQGTRLTVV.

This rearrangement joins TRBV9 to TRBJ2-2; no clear D gene. Between the trimmed V and J ends, which lost 0 bases and 6 bases, there was a span of 6 bases. This CDR3 is 13 amino acids long. The V gene's germline CDR1 is SGDLS and CDR2 YYNGEE. The CDR3 sequence is CASSVVGSGELFF. The CDR3 nucleotides are TGTGCCAGCAGCGTAGTAGGATCCGGGGAGCTGTTTTTT. The full variable domain, with the rest looked up from reference TRBV9 and TRBJ2-2, is DSGVTQTPKHLITATGQRVTLRCSPRSGDLSVYWYQQSLDQGLQFLIQYYNGEERAKGNILERFSAQQFPDLHSELNLSSLELGDSALYFCASSVVGSGELFFGEGSRLTVL.

This chain links TRBV5-5 with TRBJ1-1; no clear D. Trimming shortened V by 4 bases and J by 1 base, and 17 bases separated the two germline ends. Germline values: CDR1 SGHKS, CDR2 YYEKEE (reference sequence). This CDR3 comprises 16 residues. CDR3 DNA: TGTGCCAGCAGCCACCCTGCAGAGCCGGCGAACACTGAAGCTTTCTTT. This gives the protein CASSHPAEPANTEAFF. Filled out from reference TRBV5-5 and TRBJ1-1, the complete variable domain reads DAGVTQSPTHLIKTRGQQVTLRCSPISGHKSVSWYQQVLGQGPQFIFQYYEKEERGRGNFPDRFSARQFPNYSSELNVNALLLGDSALYLCASSHPAEPANTEAFFGQGTRLTVV.

The chain joins TRBV5-1 to TRBJ2-7, with a possible D match to TRBD1 (5 bases). The CDR3 is 13 amino acids. CDR1 is SGHRS, CDR2 YFSETQ, per germline. The ends were cut back, 0 bases at V and 6 bases at J, with 10 bases in the middle. The CDR3 protein is CASSLEGESEQYF. The DNA of the CDR3 is TGCGCCAGCAGCTTGGAAGGGGAATCCGAGCAGTACTTC.

The chain employs TRBV7-8 and TRBJ2-7, with unresolved D. This CDR3 contains 14 residues. CDR1 and CDR2 (germline): SGHVS, FQNEAQ. With 8 bases removed from V and 3 bases from J, the gap between germline ends came to 17 bases. CDR3 sequence (DNA): TGTGCCAGCTCGGTGAGTGGCACCTTCTACGAGCAGTACTTC. This translates into CASSVSGTFYEQYF. The variable domain in full, completed from reference TRBV7-8 and TRBJ2-7, reads GAGVSQSPRYKVAKRGQDVALRCDPISGHVSLFWYQQALGQGPEFLTYFQNEAQLDKSGLPSDRFFAERPEGSVSTLKIQRTQQEDSAVYLCASSVSGTFYEQYFGPGTRLTVT.

The rearrangement joins TRBV7-7 to TRBJ2-7; the D gene is possibly TRBD2 (5 bases). CDR1 and CDR2 (germline): SSHAT, FNYEAQ (reference sequence). Trimming took off 3 bases at V and 3 bases at J, with 9 bases between the two ends. The CDR3 extends over 13 amino acids. The CDR3 sequence is CASSFLEGYEQYF. CDR3 DNA: TGTGCCAGCAGCTTTCTCGAGGGCTACGAGCAGTACTTC. The full variable domain, in which reference TRBV7-7 and TRBJ2-7 provide the parts outside the CDR3, is GAGVSQSPRYKVTKRGQDVTLRCDPISSHATLYWYQQALGQGPEFLTYFNYEAQPDKSGLPSDRFSAERPEGSISTLTIQRTEQRDSAMYRCASSFLEGYEQYFGPGTRLTVT.

The chain combines TRBV19 with TRBJ2-7, with D hard to call. In germline, CDR1 is LNHDA, CDR2 SQIVND (reference sequence). The CDR3 is 11 amino acids. The CDR3 DNA is TGTGCTACGGGTGGGGTATACGAGCAGTACTTC. Its protein product is CATGGVYEQYF. The complete variable domain, with remaining parts taken from reference TRBV19 and TRBJ2-7, reads DGGITQSPKYLFRKEGQNVTLSCEQNLNHDAMYWYRQDPGQGLRLIYYSQIVNDFQKGDIAEGYSVSREKKESFPLTVTSAQKNPTAFYLCATGGVYEQYFGPGTRLTVT.

The V and J genes are TRBV24-1 and TRBJ2-5; D may be TRBD2 (5 bases). Germline values: CDR1 KGHDR, CDR2 SFDVKD. This CDR3 has 12 amino acids. Trimming cost V 9 bases and J 5 bases, with 12 bases left between them. In nucleotides, the CDR3 is TGTGCCACCGCGAGATCGGGGGAGACCCAGTACTTC. It specifies CATARSGETQYF.

As for this clone: This same CDR3 is encoded by further DNA sequences in the sample. The gene calls are TRBV27 and TRBJ1-5; D ambiguous. V shed 2 bases and J shed 2 bases, with 7 bases lying between them. This CDR3 contains 14 residues. Germline V gene lookup returns CDR1 MNHEY and CDR2 SMNVEV (reference sequence). This chain's CDR3 is CASSLRGGNQPQHF. For the CDR3, the DNA is TGTGCCAGCAGTTTACGGGGTGGCAATCAGCCCCAGCATTTT.

The chain recombines TRBV7-9 with TRBJ2-7, with D perhaps matching TRBD1 or TRBD2 (5 bases each). Germline V gene sequence: CDR1 SEHNR, CDR2 FQNEAQ (reference sequence). The V and J ends lost 4 bases and 1 base respectively, with 20 bases between them. This CDR3 has 17 amino acids. CDR3 bases: TGTGCCAGCAGCTCAGCTCGTCCCGGGACGCCATCCTACGAGCAGTACTTC. Protein: CASSSARPGTPSYEQYF.

The chain recombines TRBV28 with TRBJ2-7; the D gene is possibly TRBD2 (6 bases). V shed 3 bases and J shed 2 bases, with 8 bases lying between them. CDR1 and CDR2 (germline): MDHEN, SYDVKM. This CDR3 comprises 13 residues. This CDR3 is CASSFWGAYEQYF. CDR3 DNA sequence: TGTGCCAGCAGTTTTTGGGGGGCCTACGAGCAGTACTTC.

CDR3 sequence: CASSPITFTGELFF. The CDR3 nucleotides read TGTGCCAGCAGTCCTATTACATTCACCGGGGAGCTGTTTTTT. The rearrangement joins TRBV27 to TRBJ2-2; D gene ambiguous. The CDR3 runs 14 residues. Germline CDR1 and CDR2: MNHEY and SMNVEV (reference sequence). V was shortened by 5 bases and J by 4 bases, with 11 bases between the two germline ends.

J is TRBJ1-3 and V is TRBV7-9; D is unclear. The V end lost 3 bases, the J end lost 0 bases, and 12 bases lay between the germline ends. CDR3 length equals 16 residues. The V gene's germline CDR1 is SEHNR and CDR2 FQNEAQ (reference sequence). The CDR3 reads CASSFTVFSSGNTIYF. The CDR3, as DNA: TGTGCCAGCAGCTTTACAGTCTTTAGCTCTGGAAACACCATATATTTT.

The rearrangement joins TRBV7-2 to TRBJ1-3, with D perhaps matching TRBD1 (5 bases). CDR3 length: 16 residues. Looked up from germline, CDR1 is SGHTA and CDR2 is FQGNSA. V was cut by 0 bases and J by 1 base, with 10 bases left in between. The CDR3 loop reads CASSLAWGGSGNTIYF. For the CDR3, the DNA is TGTGCCAGCAGCTTAGCTTGGGGGGGATCTGGAAACACCATATATTTT.

In the case of this clone: At the DNA level, this CDR3 is encoded by other sequences in the same sample as well. This rearrangement joins TRBV7-2 to TRBJ1-2; perhaps TRBD1 as D (5 bases). V lost 1 base and J 4 bases, leaving 10 bases between the germline ends. Germline CDR1 is SGHTA and CDR2 is FQGNSA. This CDR3 spans 14 amino acids. The CDR3 bases are TGTGCCAGCAGCTTAGGGCAGGGTTCCTATGGCTACACCTTC. It specifies CASSLGQGSYGYTF.

This chain joins TRBV30 and TRBJ1-3; 7 bases fit TRBD1. J was trimmed by 8 bases and V by 0 bases; bases with no gene match: 7. CDR3 length: 14 amino acids. CDR1 is GTSNPN, CDR2 SVGIG, per germline (reference sequence). CDR3 amino acids: CAWSVQGIGYTIYF. CDR3 coding DNA: TGTGCCTGGAGTGTACAGGGGATCGGATACACCATATATTTT.

The chain links TRBV10-1 to TRBJ1-5; D perhaps matches TRBD1 (5 bases). The CDR3 has 17 amino acids. V was cut by 8 bases and J by 5 bases, with 25 bases left in between. Germline CDR1 is WNHNN and CDR2 is SYGVQD (reference sequence). The CDR3 reads CASDRSSLGVMDQPQHF. CDR3 DNA: TGCGCCAGCGATCGGTCATCGTTGGGGGTTATGGATCAGCCCCAGCATTTT.

About this clone: Within the sample, other DNA sequences also encode this same CDR3. The rearrangement uses TRBV28 and TRBJ2-2; D uncertain. The CDR3 contains 12 residues. Germline CDR1 reads MDHEN; CDR2 reads SYDVKM. The V and J ends lost 2 bases and 5 bases respectively, with 3 bases between them. CDR3 sequence: CASSLNTGELFF. The CDR3 bases are TGTGCCAGCAGTTTAAATACCGGGGAGCTGTTTTTT.

The chain is built from TRBV4-1 and TRBJ1-2, with D perhaps matching TRBD1 (5 bases). Germline V gene lookup returns CDR1 MGHRA and CDR2 YSYEKL. There are 15 residues in the CDR3. The germline V and J ends were trimmed by 0 bases and 6 bases, with 14 bases remaining between them. The CDR3 sequence: CASSQDPRVSNGYTF. The DNA of the CDR3 is TGCGCCAGCAGCCAAGACCCCAGGGTGTCCAATGGCTACACCTTC.

There are a few counts of this clone. This chain joins TRBV19 and TRBJ2-7, with 9 bases fitting TRBD2. The V gene's germline CDR1 is LNHDA and CDR2 SQIVND (reference sequence). V gave up 7 bases and J gave up 6 bases; unmatched junction bases: 7. There are 13 residues in the CDR3. Here the CDR3 reads CASTQGLAGEQYF. DNA for the CDR3: TGTGCCAGTACCCAGGGACTAGCAGGCGAGCAGTACTTC.

The chain recombines TRBV7-2 with TRBJ1-4, with D possibly being TRBD1 (5 bases). CDR1 and CDR2 (germline): SGHTA, FQGNSA. The CDR3 spans 16 residues. Trimming took off 5 bases at V and 4 bases at J, with 17 bases between the two ends. CDR3 protein: CASSVTGTVLNEKLFF. The DNA for the CDR3 is TGTGCCAGCAGCGTCACCGGGACGGTCCTTAATGAAAAACTGTTTTTT.

To note about this clone: Other DNA sequences in this specimen translate into the identical CDR3. The chain couples TRBV6-5 to TRBJ1-1; D is unclear. CDR3 length: 13 residues. Germline V gene lookup returns CDR1 MNHEY and CDR2 SVGAGI. Trimming pared 3 bases from V and 2 bases from J, leaving 7 bases between. The CDR3 sequence: CASSYEANTEAFF. In DNA form, the CDR3 reads TGTGCCAGCAGTTATGAGGCCAACACTGAAGCTTTCTTT.

This chain connects TRBV6-5 to TRBJ1-2; D may be TRBD1 (5 bases). Deletions cut 4 bases from V and 8 bases from J, with 14 bases between. Germline lookup yields CDR1 MNHEY and CDR2 SVGAGI. The CDR3 consists of 13 residues. CDR3 sequence: CASSSVGDGGYTF. The CDR3 nucleotides are TGTGCCAGCAGTTCTGTAGGGGATGGGGGCTACACCTTC.